This T cell receptor beta chain was sequenced for a study of identical twins. This CDR3 spans 15 amino acids. In germline, CDR1 is SGHRS, CDR2 YFSETQ. Trimming pared 2 bases from V and 0 bases from J, leaving 12 bases between. TCRdb reanalysed the 5' RACE reads using MiXCR and keeps one entry per CDR3 protein. This table holds roughly 750,000 distinct CDR3 sequences, 20% to 25% found once. This sample was also put to use in a study of T cells expressing NK-cell markers. That work contributes: The authors sequenced eight donors, of whom seven were HCMV-seropositive and one was seronegative. Sorting was restricted to alpha-beta TCR T cells by an anti-gamma-delta TCR antibody in several experiments.

Sequenced material: PBMCs. This chain uses TRBV5-1 with TRBJ2-7; perhaps TRBD2 as D (5 bases). The clonotype comes from a woman between 18 and 29 years old in good health. CDR3 protein: CASSFGLRTSYEQYF. For the CDR3, the DNA is TGCGCCAGCAGCTTTGGACTTCGGACCTCCTACGAGCAGTACTTC.